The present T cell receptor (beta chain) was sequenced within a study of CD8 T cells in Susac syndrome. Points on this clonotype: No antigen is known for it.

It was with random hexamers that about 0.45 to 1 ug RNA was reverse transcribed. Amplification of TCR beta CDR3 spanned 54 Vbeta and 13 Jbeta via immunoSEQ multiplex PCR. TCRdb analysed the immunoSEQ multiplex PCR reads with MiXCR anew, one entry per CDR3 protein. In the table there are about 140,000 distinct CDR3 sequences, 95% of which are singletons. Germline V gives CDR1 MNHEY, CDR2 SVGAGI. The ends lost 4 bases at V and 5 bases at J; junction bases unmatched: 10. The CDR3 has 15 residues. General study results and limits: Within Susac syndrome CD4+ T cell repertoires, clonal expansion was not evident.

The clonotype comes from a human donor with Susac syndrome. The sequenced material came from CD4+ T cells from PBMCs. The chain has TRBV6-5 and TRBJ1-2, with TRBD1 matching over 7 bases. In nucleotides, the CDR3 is TGTGCCAGCAGTTTCGACAGGGTCGGAGTTTATGGCTACACCTTC. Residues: CASSFDRVGVYGYTF.